A single sample is the source of the 18 T cell receptor beta chains below, sequenced in a study of blood T cell repertoires in COVID-19. Assay used: immunoSEQ multiplex PCR; TCRdb lists only in-frame clones, some missing. The sample shows fewer than 250,000 clones, around 84% of them seen only once. What was sequenced was peripheral blood. Receptors originate from a human donor in a cohort sampled during active COVID-19.

The chain employs TRBV5-6 and TRBJ2-3, with unresolved D. CDR3 size: 13 residues. V lost 0 bases and J lost 3, with 5 bases in between. Looked up from germline, CDR1 is SGHDT and CDR2 is YYEEEE. The CDR3 region has the DNA TGTGCCAGCAGCTTGGGTCCGACAGATACGCAGTATTTT. Encoded protein: CASSLGPTDTQYF.

J is TRBJ1-1 and V is TRBV28; possible D gene TRBD1, 5 bases. CDR1 and CDR2 from the germline V gene are MDHEN and SYDVKM. V was cut by 6 bases and J by 2 bases, with 13 bases left in between. This CDR3 has 14 amino acids. CDR3 in DNA: TGTGCCAGCAGCCTTTTAAGGGGAAACACTGAAGCTTTCTTT. This gives the protein CASSLLRGNTEAFF.

The rearrangement uses TRBV5-6 and TRBJ1-1, with D possibly matching TRBD1 (6 bases). The CDR3 covers 14 residues. In germline, CDR1 is SGHDT, CDR2 YYEEEE. V was cut by 4 bases and J by 2 bases, with 12 bases left in between. CDR3 loop: CASSALQGNTEAFF. Written as DNA, the CDR3 is TGTGCCAGCAGCGCCTTACAGGGAAACACTGAAGCTTTCTTT.

The chain joins TRBV5-1 to TRBJ2-3, with 9 bases identical to TRBD2. Germline V lookup: CDR1 SGHRS, CDR2 YFSETQ. CDR3 length equals 16 residues. V dropped 0 bases and J dropped 1; count of bases not matched to a gene: 3. The DNA of the CDR3 is TGCGCCAGCAGCTTGGTCCCTAGCGGGGGCACAGATACGCAGTATTTT. Its translation is CASSLVPSGGTDTQYF.

V gene TRBV18 combines with J gene TRBJ2-5, with 8 bases lining up with TRBD1. V trimming: 8 bases; J trimming: 5 bases; junction bases outside the gene matches: 7. Germline-derived CDR1 and CDR2 are KGHSH and LQKENI. This CDR3 is 13 amino acids long. CDR3: CASHGQGQETQYF. CDR3 nucleotide sequence: TGTGCCAGCCACGGACAGGGCCAGGAGACCCAGTACTTC.

This chain joins TRBV28 and TRBJ1-5; D may be TRBD1 (5 bases). The CDR3 sequence is 14 residues long. V was pared by 6 bases and J by 5 bases, with 14 bases between. CDR1 MDHEN and CDR2 SYDVKM come from the germline V gene. The CDR3 loop reads CASSQGTGDQPQHF. In nucleotides, the CDR3 is TGTGCCAGCAGCCAAGGGACTGGCGATCAGCCCCAGCATTTT.

This chain links TRBV28 with TRBJ2-2, with TRBD2 matching over 12 bases. J lost 2 bases, V lost 3 bases, and 4 bases had no gene match. The CDR3 covers 17 residues. Germline V gene lookup returns CDR1 MDHEN and CDR2 SYDVKM. In DNA form, the CDR3 reads TGTGCCAGCAGTTTCCCTAGCGGGAGGGACAACACCGGGGAGCTGTTTTTT. Its translation is CASSFPSGRDNTGELFF. The full variable domain, rest sourced from reference TRBV28 and TRBJ2-2, is DVKVTQSSRYLVKRTGEKVFLECVQDMDHENMFWYRQDPGLGLRLIYFSYDVKMKEKGDIPEGYSVSREKKERFSLILESASTNQTSMYLCASSFPSGRDNTGELFFGEGSRLTVL.

The chain has TRBV9 and TRBJ2-1, with D tentatively TRBD2 (5 bases). This CDR3 has 14 residues. Germline V gene lookup returns CDR1 SGDLS and CDR2 YYNGEE. Trimming cost V 5 bases and J 5 bases, with 14 bases left between them. CDR3 nucleotide sequence: TGTGCCAGCAGTCGAGGGCGGGCCGACAATGAGCAGTTCTTC. Translating it yields CASSRGRADNEQFF.

The chain uses TRBV7-2 and TRBJ1-3; 8 nucleotides align to TRBD1. The CDR3 loop spans 17 amino acids. The V and J ends lost 5 bases and 6 bases, in that order; junction bases with no gene match: 15. Germline V gene data show CDR1 as SGHTA and CDR2 as FQGNSA. For the CDR3, the DNA is TGTGCCAGCAGCCCCCGGGACAGGATGCTTTGGGCAAACACCATATATTTT. It codes for CASSPRDRMLWANTIYF.

The rearrangement links TRBV5-6 to TRBJ1-2, with D maybe TRBD1 (6 bases). Germline V gene sequence: CDR1 SGHDT, CDR2 YYEEEE. CDR3 length: 16 amino acids. Trimming took off 0 bases at V and 6 bases at J, with 18 bases between the two ends. The CDR3 here is CASSLAQGTYSHGYTF. DNA for the CDR3: TGTGCCAGCAGCTTGGCCCAGGGGACGTATTCTCATGGCTACACCTTC.

J is TRBJ2-3 and V is TRBV5-1; TRBD2 matches at 8 bases. J gave up 3 bases and V 4 bases, and 13 bases lay outside the gene matches. CDR1 and CDR2 from the germline V gene are SGHRS and YFSETQ. The CDR3 contains 17 residues. The CDR3 loop is CASSPIPGTGGTDTQYF. The CDR3 nucleotides are TGCGCCAGCAGCCCAATACCGGGGACGGGAGGGACAGATACGCAGTATTTT.

In nucleotides, the CDR3 is TGTGCCAGCAGATCGGCCCTAGCGGGAGTGGGGTCCAAAAACATTCAGTACTTC. It translates to CASRSALAGVGSKNIQYF. V usage is TRBV27 and J usage is TRBJ2-4; 10 nucleotides line up with TRBD2. Per the germline V gene, CDR1 is MNHEY and CDR2 is SMNVEV (reference sequence). V was pared by 6 bases and J by 2 bases, with 13 bases of the junction left unmatched. There are 18 residues in the CDR3.

The chain links TRBV5-1 to TRBJ2-3, with 8 nucleotides matching TRBD1. The CDR3 is made up of 14 amino acids. Per germline, CDR1 SGHRS and CDR2 YFSETQ. J was trimmed by 0 bases and V by 10 bases; bases with no gene match: 7. CDR3 loop: CASKTGESTDTQYF. The CDR3 nucleotides read TGCGCCTCCAAGACAGGGGAGAGCACAGATACGCAGTATTTT.

The chain couples TRBV11-2 to TRBJ2-2; 10 bases are a match to TRBD2. The CDR3 consists of 14 residues. With V trimmed by 8 bases and J by 3 bases, 3 bases remained unmatched. Germline V gene sequence: CDR1 SGHAT, CDR2 FQNNGV. CDR3 in amino acids: CASRLAGDTGELFF. The CDR3 DNA reads as TGTGCCAGCCGCCTAGCGGGAGACACCGGGGAGCTGTTTTTT.

The rearrangement uses TRBV7-3 and TRBJ2-1; 7 bases line up with TRBD2. After removal of 11 bases from V and 8 bases from J, the junction contained 9 bases not matched to a gene. Germline V lookup: CDR1 SGHTA, CDR2 FQGTGA. There are 12 residues in the CDR3. The CDR3 sequence: CASGAGVDEQFF. The CDR3 nucleotides are TGTGCCTCTGGGGCGGGGGTGGATGAGCAGTTCTTC.

This clone was found many times. The rearrangement joins TRBV29-1 to TRBJ2-1; no firm D call. In germline, CDR1 is SQVTM, CDR2 ANQGSEA. There are 14 residues in the CDR3. V was pared by 4 bases and J by 6 bases, with 16 bases between. In nucleotides, the CDR3 is TGCAGCGTTGCCCTCGCAGTTAGCTCCAATGAGCAGTTCTTC. This encodes CSVALAVSSNEQFF.

The J gene is TRBJ1-1, the V gene TRBV3-1 (or the pseudogene TRBV3-2), with TRBD1 identical over 7 bases. V lost 3 bases to trimming and J lost 4 bases; unmatched junction nucleotides: 8. The CDR3 is 15 residues long. From germline, CDR1 is LGHDT and CDR2 YNNKEL (reference sequence). CDR3: CASSHRQGSRTEAFF. CDR3 DNA sequence: TGTGCCAGCAGCCATCGACAGGGAAGTCGCACTGAAGCTTTCTTT.

The V call is TRBV5-4, the J call TRBJ2-1; 13 nucleotides align to TRBD2. Germline V gives CDR1 SGHNT, CDR2 YYREEE (reference sequence). There are 16 residues in the CDR3. V lost 4 bases and J lost 8; bases outside the gene matches: 9. CDR3 in amino acids: CASSAVTSGRMDEQFF. The CDR3 DNA reads as TGTGCCAGCAGCGCGGTGACTAGCGGGAGGATGGATGAGCAGTTCTTC.